One sample yielded the 20 T cell receptor beta chains listed below, sequenced in a study of blood T cell repertoires in COVID-19. Produced via immunoSEQ multiplex PCR; TCRdb's table is partial and in-frame only. The data hold 200,000 to 250,000 clones, with roughly 86% observed a single time. The sequenced material came from peripheral blood. The source is a woman in her twenties or thirties who had recovered from COVID-19.

The chain has TRBV15 and TRBJ2-2; D remains ambiguous. The germline V gene has CDR1 LNHNV and CDR2 YYDKDF (reference sequence). Trimming left V 3 bases short and J 4 bases short, with 3 bases between. The CDR3 covers 12 residues. CDR3 bases: TGTGCCACCAGCAGCTTCACCGGGGAGCTGTTTTTT. It is translated as CATSSFTGELFF.

The V gene is TRBV29-1, the J gene TRBJ1-1; tentatively, D is TRBD1 (5 bases). Trimming left V 6 bases short and J 8 bases short, with 16 bases between. The CDR3 has 12 amino acids. Germline V gene lookup returns CDR1 SQVTM and CDR2 ANQGSEA. The CDR3: CSVVVGTFEAFF. Written as DNA, the CDR3 is TGCAGCGTCGTCGTCGGGACTTTCGAAGCTTTCTTT.

V usage is TRBV5-6 and J usage is TRBJ1-2, with TRBD1 matching 7 bases. Germline lookup yields CDR1 SGHDT and CDR2 YYEEEE. J was trimmed by 4 bases and V by 4 bases; bases with no gene match: 10. The CDR3 covers 15 residues. CDR3: CASSLEQGPLYGYTF. CDR3 nucleotide sequence: TGTGCCAGCAGCCTGGAACAGGGGCCCCTCTATGGCTACACCTTC.

This clone was picked up one time. This chain links TRBV29-1 with TRBJ2-2; the D gene is possibly TRBD2 (6 bases). This CDR3 region has 11 residues. V lost 6 bases and J 8 bases, leaving 10 bases between the germline ends. Looked up from germline, CDR1 is SQVTM and CDR2 is ANQGSEA. The CDR3 DNA reads TGCAGCGTCGAACGGGAGGGGGAGCTGTTTTTT. It yields the protein CSVEREGELFF.

The V gene is TRBV18, the J gene TRBJ2-3; D uncertain. CDR1 is KGHSH, CDR2 LQKENI, per germline. This CDR3 spans 17 amino acids. V lost 3 bases, J lost 5 bases, and 21 bases lay in between. The CDR3 spells CASSPSSVIGSGDTQYF. CDR3 in DNA: TGTGCCAGCTCACCCTCGTCAGTTATCGGATCGGGAGATACGCAGTATTTT.

The CDR3 loop reads CATRTLRVEGYTF. The CDR3, as DNA: TGTGCCACCCGAACCCTTCGGGTGGAGGGCTACACCTTC. The chain employs TRBV2 and TRBJ1-2, with unresolved D. Germline assignment: CDR1 SNHLY and CDR2 FYNNEI. V was cut by 10 bases and J by 8 bases, with 20 bases left in between. The CDR3 sequence is 13 residues long.

The genes are TRBV5-1 and TRBJ2-7, with 9 bases matching TRBD1. CDR1 and CDR2 from the germline V gene are SGHRS and YFSETQ. The CDR3 contains 15 residues. V shed 0 bases, J shed 9 bases, and the junction held 10 bases outside the gene matches. Here the CDR3 reads CASSLAGTGSVGQYF. The CDR3 nucleotides read TGCGCCAGCAGCTTGGCCGGGACAGGGTCCGTGGGGCAGTACTTC.

This clone was found a few times. This chain connects TRBV19 to TRBJ1-4; 8 nucleotides match TRBD1. The J segment lost 4 bases and the V segment lost 7 bases, leaving 5 bases of the junction unmatched. Germline V gene lookup returns CDR1 LNHDA and CDR2 SQIVND (reference sequence). This CDR3 is built from 14 residues. CDR3 DNA sequence: TGTGCCAGTAACCAGGGGGCAGGTAATGAAAAACTGTTTTTT. This translates into CASNQGAGNEKLFF.

CDR3 sequence reads: CASSLLRDREGEQYF. The CDR3 DNA is TGTGCCAGCAGTTTACTCCGGGACAGGGAGGGCGAGCAGTACTTC. The chain recombines TRBV27 with TRBJ2-7; 9 positions match TRBD1. Germline values: CDR1 MNHEY, CDR2 SMNVEV (reference sequence). The V gene end was trimmed by 2 bases and the J gene end by 6 bases; junction bases not matched to a gene: 8. The CDR3 covers 15 residues.

The rearrangement uses TRBV2 and TRBJ2-7; weak D call: TRBD1 (5 bases). The CDR3 covers 13 residues. The V end lost 8 bases, the J end lost 0 bases, and 11 bases lay between the germline ends. Per germline, CDR1 SNHLY and CDR2 FYNNEI. The CDR3 sequence is CASAAGHSYEQYF. The CDR3 nucleotides are TGTGCCAGCGCGGCCGGACACTCCTACGAGCAGTACTTC.

In this sample, this clone turned up once. CDR3: CASVSRTENTGELFF. In DNA form, the CDR3 reads TGTGCCAGCGTTTCGCGGACAGAGAACACCGGGGAGCTGTTTTTT. The rearrangement joins TRBV6-5 to TRBJ2-2; D might be TRBD1 (6 bases). The CDR3 runs 15 residues. V lost 8 bases, J lost 1 base, and 14 bases lay in between. Germline lookup yields CDR1 MNHEY and CDR2 SVGAGI.

The gene calls are TRBV6-6 and TRBJ1-2; 8 bases map to TRBD1. CDR1 is MNHNY, CDR2 SVGAGI, per germline (reference sequence). The CDR3 totals 15 residues. V lost 2 bases and J lost 8; bases outside the gene matches: 10. This CDR3 reads CASSYDLGQARGYTF. The CDR3 DNA sequence: TGTGCCAGCAGTTACGACCTGGGACAGGCGCGGGGCTACACCTTC.

There are a few counts of this clone. This chain joins TRBV4-1 and TRBJ1-1; a weak D match, TRBD1 (5 bases). The CDR3 sequence is 15 residues long. Germline values: CDR1 MGHRA, CDR2 YSYEKL. V dropped 6 bases and J dropped 0 bases, with 14 bases sitting between them. Here the CDR3 DNA reads TGCGCCAGCAGACCACAGGCGATCCTGAACACTGAAGCTTTCTTT. This sequence encodes CASRPQAILNTEAFF.

The J gene is TRBJ2-3, the V gene TRBV6-1; TRBD2 is a possible D gene (5 bases). Germline V gene data show CDR1 as MNHNS and CDR2 as SASEGT. The length of the CDR3 is 16 residues. V was pared by 2 bases and J by 4 bases, with 16 bases between. The CDR3 reads CASSEQAIGGADTQYF. The CDR3 DNA reads as TGTGCCAGCAGTGAACAGGCTATAGGAGGTGCAGATACGCAGTATTTT.

The chain combines TRBV5-1 with TRBJ1-2; 7 bases line up with TRBD1. The junction had 8 bases not matched to a gene; V was cut back by 7 bases and J by 2 bases. The CDR3 has 14 amino acids. CDR1 is SGHRS and CDR2 is YFSETQ in the germline V gene. The CDR3 here is CASFPGTVNYGYTF. Here the CDR3 DNA reads TGCGCCAGCTTCCCCGGGACAGTGAACTATGGCTACACCTTC. Supplemented by reference TRBV5-1 and TRBJ1-2, the full variable domain reads KAGVTQTPRYLIKTRGQQVTLSCSPISGHRSVSWYQQTPGQGLQFLFEYFSETQRNKGNFPGRFSGRQFSNSRSEMNVSTLELGDSALYLCASFPGTVNYGYTFGSGTRLTVV.

The chain couples TRBV18 to TRBJ2-7; D may be TRBD2 (5 bases). V gave up 3 bases and J gave up 3 bases, with 12 bases separating them. CDR3 length equals 14 residues. CDR1 and CDR2 (germline): KGHSH, LQKENI. CDR3 in DNA: TGTGCCAGCTCACCGCGGACTGGGATCTACGAGCAGTACTTC. Amino acid sequence: CASSPRTGIYEQYF.

J is TRBJ1-6 and V is TRBV19; 11 positions match TRBD1. The CDR3 extends over 15 amino acids. CDR1 and CDR2 from the germline V gene are LNHDA and SQIVND (reference sequence). The V and J ends lost 6 bases and 7 bases, in that order; junction bases with no gene match: 5. This CDR3 reads CASSPRDRGNSPLHF. The CDR3 DNA is TGTGCCAGTAGCCCCCGGGACAGGGGGAATTCACCCCTCCACTTT. Variable domain in full (rest from reference TRBV19 and TRBJ1-6): DGGITQSPKYLFRKEGQNVTLSCEQNLNHDAMYWYRQDPGQGLRLIYYSQIVNDFQKGDIAEGYSVSREKKESFPLTVTSAQKNPTAFYLCASSPRDRGNSPLHFGNGTRLTVT.

This clone was recorded once. In DNA, the CDR3 is TGTGCCAGCAGCTTATGGGTAGCGGGGGGGCCTGAGGAGACCCAGTACTTC. It encodes CASSLWVAGGPEETQYF. The chain links TRBV7-6 to TRBJ2-5, with 11 nucleotides matching TRBD2. Germline lookup yields CDR1 SGHVS and CDR2 FNYEAQ. V lost 2 bases, J lost 5 bases, and 10 bases stayed unmatched. This CDR3 is 17 amino acids long.

The chain couples TRBV7-9 to TRBJ2-7, with 8 positions matching TRBD1. This CDR3 region has 13 residues. Germline V gene sequence: CDR1 SEHNR, CDR2 FQNEAQ (reference sequence). The V gene end was trimmed by 9 bases and the J gene end by 7 bases; junction bases not matched to a gene: 11. CDR3 in amino acids: CASMGQGAREQYF. CDR3 in DNA: TGTGCCAGTATGGGGCAGGGGGCGCGTGAGCAGTACTTC.

The rearrangement uses TRBV3-1 (or the pseudogene TRBV3-2) and TRBJ2-1; D remains ambiguous. V lost 4 bases to trimming and J lost 4 bases, with 5 bases between them. This CDR3 spans 12 amino acids. CDR1 and CDR2 (germline): LGHDT, YNNKEL (reference sequence). The CDR3 spells CASSLSYNEQFF. CDR3 DNA sequence: TGTGCCAGCAGCCTTTCTTACAATGAGCAGTTCTTC.